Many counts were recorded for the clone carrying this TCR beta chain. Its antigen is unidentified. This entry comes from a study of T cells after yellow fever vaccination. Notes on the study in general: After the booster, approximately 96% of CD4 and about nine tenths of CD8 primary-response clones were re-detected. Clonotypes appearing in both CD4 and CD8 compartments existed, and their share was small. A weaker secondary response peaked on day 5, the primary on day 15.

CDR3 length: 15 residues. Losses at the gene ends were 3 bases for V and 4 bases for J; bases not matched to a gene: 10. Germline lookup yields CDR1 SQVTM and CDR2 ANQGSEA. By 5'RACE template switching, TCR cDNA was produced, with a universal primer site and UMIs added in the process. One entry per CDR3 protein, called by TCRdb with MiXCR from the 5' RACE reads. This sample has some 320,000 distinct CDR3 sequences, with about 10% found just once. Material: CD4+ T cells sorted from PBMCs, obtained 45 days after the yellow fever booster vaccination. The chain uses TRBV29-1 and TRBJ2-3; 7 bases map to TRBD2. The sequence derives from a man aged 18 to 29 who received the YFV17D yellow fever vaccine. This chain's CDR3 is CSVDQGQGGADTQYF. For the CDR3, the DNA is TGCAGCGTTGATCAGGGTCAGGGAGGGGCAGATACGCAGTATTTT.